These 5 T cell receptor beta chains originate from one sample sequenced in a study of regulatory T cells in long-lasting Graves disease. Arm-PCR of CDR3 regions and iRepertoire HTBI primers were used to build TCR beta libraries. TCRdb recomputed calls from the multiplex PCR reads with MiXCR, one row per CDR3 protein. Among 420,000 or so distinct CDR3 sequences, around 17% were seen once, and the ten largest hold roughly 23%. Time point denoted: newly diagnosed GD, antithyroid drugs for less than 3 months. RNA isolated from PBMCs was used to make the TCR library. A further study also used this sample, focusing on T cells in Graves' hyperthyroidism and ophthalmopathy.

This sample comprised peripheral blood mononuclear cells (PBMCs), obtained at new diagnosis, from a patient treated with antithyroid drugs. These receptors were collected from a woman under 30 with Graves disease.

The chain links TRBV15 to TRBJ2-1; D uncertain. This CDR3 has 14 residues. V lost 1 base, J lost 6 bases, and 10 bases lay in between. Per germline, CDR1 LNHNV and CDR2 YYDKDF (reference sequence). CDR3 DNA: TGTGCCACCAGCAGAGGGCCGGGCGGCAATGAGCAGTTCTTC. This sequence encodes CATSRGPGGNEQFF.

This clonotype was recorded many times. The rearrangement links TRBV28 to TRBJ1-1; D might be TRBD1 (5 bases). The germline V gene encodes CDR1 MDHEN and CDR2 SYDVKM. CDR3 length equals 13 residues. V was clipped by 8 bases and J by 1 base, with 11 bases between them. The CDR3 loop is CASGDQKNTEAFF. As DNA, the CDR3 is TGTGCCAGCGGGGACCAGAAGAACACTGAAGCTTTCTTT. Full variable domain (remainder filled in from reference TRBV28 and TRBJ1-1): DVKVTQSSRYLVKRTGEKVFLECVQDMDHENMFWYRQDPGLGLRLIYFSYDVKMKEKGDIPEGYSVSREKKERFSLILESASTNQTSMYLCASGDQKNTEAFFGQGTRLTVV.

This clonotype was detected ten times or more. This chain uses TRBV27 with TRBJ2-7; the D gene is possibly TRBD1 (5 bases). The length of the CDR3 is 17 residues. Germline CDR1 MNHEY, CDR2 SMNVEV (reference sequence). V dropped 7 bases and J dropped 1 base, with 23 bases sitting between them. CDR3 nucleotide sequence: TGTGCCAGCACTACCCGAAGATTAGGGGCCGCGTCCTACGAGCAGTACTTC. It is translated as CASTTRRLGAASYEQYF.

This clonotype occurred many times. This chain uses TRBV7-3 with TRBJ2-3; D unresolved. V shed 8 bases and J shed 1 base, with 4 bases lying between them. The CDR3 is 11 amino acids. The germline V gene has CDR1 SGHTA and CDR2 FQGTGA. As DNA, the CDR3 is TGTGCCAGCGGGGGCACAGATACGCAGTATTTT. It is translated as CASGGTDTQYF.

This clonotype was seen more than once but under ten times. This chain's CDR3 is CASSQMTSGAQETQYF. The DNA of the CDR3 is TGTGCCAGCTCACAAATGACTAGCGGGGCACAAGAGACCCAGTACTTC. The chain recombines TRBV18 with TRBJ2-5, with 11 bases matching TRBD2. Germline V lookup: CDR1 KGHSH, CDR2 LQKENI. V lost 4 bases to trimming and J lost 2 bases; unmatched junction nucleotides: 6. The CDR3 has 16 amino acids.